One sample yielded the 15 T cell receptor beta chains listed below, sequenced in a study of human T cells and chemical hapten exposure. One entry per CDR3 protein, called by TCRdb with MiXCR from the RACE reads. Of roughly 360,000 distinct CDR3 sequences in the sample, approximately 5% are singletons; the top ten hold 2% to 2.5%. Time point indicated: patch test 1, 2 weeks after DPC sensitization. Indicated treatment: therapeutic diphenylcyclopropenone sensitization with weekly scalp DPC. Sequencing used whole blood, obtained in connection with sensitization to the hapten diphenylcyclopropenone (DPC). The receptors derive from a woman in her forties or fifties with alopecia areata. Some clones in this sample may be carry-over from other donors' samples.

This clonotype occurred a few times. The rearrangement joins TRBV7-9 to TRBJ1-1; D is unclear. The CDR3 contains 14 residues. With 1 base removed from V and 1 base from J, the gap between germline ends came to 7 bases. The germline V gene has CDR1 SEHNR and CDR2 FQNEAQ (reference sequence). For the CDR3, the DNA is TGTGCCAGCAGCTTAGTTTCAGAGAACACTGAAGCTTTCTTT. Encoded protein: CASSLVSENTEAFF.

This clonotype was picked up many times. The chain recombines TRBV7-2 with TRBJ2-1; D perhaps matches TRBD2 (7 bases). The V and J ends lost 5 bases and 9 bases respectively, with 20 bases between them. Germline CDR1 and CDR2: SGHTA and FQGNSA. This CDR3 region has 15 residues. The CDR3 region has the DNA TGTGCCAGCAGCCCTAATGCGGGGGCGGAGGGTGAGCAGTTCTTC. Translation: CASSPNAGAEGEQFF.

This clonotype was counted ten times or more. V gene TRBV12-3 or TRBV12-4 combines with J gene TRBJ2-1; D call uncertain. This CDR3 has 10 amino acids. Trimming took off 3 bases at V and 10 bases at J, with 4 bases between the two ends. The CDR3 protein is CASSFEEQFF. CDR3 nucleotides: TGTGCCAGCAGTTTTGAGGAGCAGTTCTTC.

The chain links TRBV28 to TRBJ2-7; TRBD1 matches at 7 bases. V was clipped by 5 bases and J by 6 bases; unmatched bases: 10. The CDR3 spans 14 residues. Germline loops: CDR1 MDHEN, CDR2 SYDVKM. The CDR3 region has the DNA TGTGCCAGCAGTGTAACAGGGGTTCATCCCGAGCAGTACTTC. Translation: CASSVTGVHPEQYF.

This clonotype was recorded many times. The chain links TRBV28 to TRBJ2-3, with D perhaps matching TRBD2 (5 bases). Germline-derived CDR1 and CDR2 are MDHEN and SYDVKM. V lost 6 bases and J lost 3, with 19 bases in between. The CDR3 runs 16 residues. This CDR3 reads CASSSKRVSRTDTQYF. CDR3 DNA: TGTGCCAGCAGCTCTAAGAGGGTCTCACGAACAGATACGCAGTATTTT. The full variable domain, its missing parts supplied by reference TRBV28 and TRBJ2-3, is DVKVTQSSRYLVKRTGEKVFLECVQDMDHENMFWYRQDPGLGLRLIYFSYDVKMKEKGDIPEGYSVSREKKERFSLILESASTNQTSMYLCASSSKRVSRTDTQYFGPGTRLTVL.

This chain uses TRBV10-3 with TRBJ1-2; D unresolved. Trimming shortened V by 6 bases and J by 7 bases, and 12 bases separated the two germline ends. This CDR3 has 12 residues. In germline, CDR1 is ENHRY, CDR2 SYGVKD. This chain's CDR3 is CAIRPLAGGYTF. In DNA form, the CDR3 reads TGTGCCATCAGACCCCTGGCGGGTGGCTACACCTTC.

This clonotype has a count of ten or more. The gene calls are TRBV6-5 and TRBJ2-2; no clear D. CDR3 length equals 14 residues. V shed 1 base and J shed 3 bases, with 6 bases lying between them. The V gene's germline CDR1 is MNHEY and CDR2 SVGAGI. The CDR3 DNA reads as TGTGCCAGCAGTTACTACCAGTACACCGGGGAGCTGTTTTTT. Its translation: CASSYYQYTGELFF.

This clonotype was found many times. The chain has TRBV28 and TRBJ1-1; D ambiguous. Germline loops: CDR1 MDHEN, CDR2 SYDVKM. Trimming cost V 6 bases and J 1 base, with 12 bases left between them. The length of the CDR3 is 14 residues. As DNA, the CDR3 is TGTGCCAGCAGGAAGGAAGCTGGGAACACTGAAGCTTTCTTT. Translated, it gives CASRKEAGNTEAFF.

Many counts were recorded for this clonotype. V is TRBV28 and J is TRBJ2-7; D unresolved. CDR3 size: 12 residues. Trimming stripped 1 base from V and 3 bases from J, with 4 bases between. Per the germline V gene, CDR1 is MDHEN and CDR2 is SYDVKM. Here the CDR3 reads CASSLSFYEQYF. The DNA for the CDR3 is TGTGCCAGCAGTTTATCCTTCTACGAGCAGTACTTC.

This clonotype was seen at least ten times. This sequence joins TRBV4-3 and TRBJ2-7, with TRBD2 matching over 8 bases. This CDR3 is 16 amino acids long. Germline V gene lookup returns CDR1 LGHNA and CDR2 YSLEER. Unmatched junction bases numbered 7, after V lost 1 base and J lost 2 bases. CDR3 coding DNA: TGCGCCAGCAGCCAAGCTCTAGCGGGTCCGGCCTACGAGCAGTACTTC. It translates to CASSQALAGPAYEQYF.

The table lists this clonotype with many counts. This chain connects TRBV12-3 or TRBV12-4 to TRBJ2-1; 8 bases agree with TRBD2. This CDR3 is built from 15 residues. With V trimmed by 3 bases and J by 8 bases, 9 bases remained unmatched. The CDR3 is CASSFEVAGSDEQFF. The CDR3 coding sequence is TGTGCCAGCAGTTTCGAGGTAGCGGGGTCGGATGAGCAGTTCTTC.

This clonotype showed up just a few times. The rearrangement uses TRBV7-9 and TRBJ2-1, with D possibly TRBD2 on 5 matching bases. The CDR3 totals 15 residues. The ends were cut back, 7 bases at V and 3 bases at J, with 16 bases in the middle. CDR1 and CDR2 from the germline V gene are SEHNR and FQNEAQ (reference sequence). CDR3 coding DNA: TGTGCCAGCACCCCCCCCGGGGTTTTCTACAATGAGCAGTTCTTC. This codes for CASTPPGVFYNEQFF.

In its sample, this clonotype was seen many times. The CDR3 is CSVGETGYGYTF. The CDR3 DNA reads TGCAGCGTTGGTGAGACAGGGTATGGCTACACCTTC. This chain joins TRBV29-1 and TRBJ1-2; 7 nucleotides align to TRBD1. The CDR3 is made up of 12 amino acids. Unmatched junction bases numbered 4, after V lost 4 bases and J lost 5 bases. The V gene's germline CDR1 is SQVTM and CDR2 ANQGSEA.

At least ten counts were recorded for this clonotype. This chain connects TRBV5-1 to TRBJ1-2; TRBD1 aligns across 8 bases. The germline gives CDR1 SGHRS, CDR2 YFSETQ. J was trimmed by 7 bases and V by 0 bases; bases with no gene match: 2. The CDR3 runs 13 residues. In DNA, the CDR3 is TGCGCCAGCAGCTTGGTCAGGGGGCTTGGCTACACCTTC. This encodes CASSLVRGLGYTF.

As for this clonotype: A read error may be the cause here, since a much bigger clone is one base away. The V and J genes are TRBV2 and TRBJ1-1; 7 bases line up with TRBD1. Germline CDR1 and CDR2: SNHLY and FYNNEI. With V trimmed by 6 bases and J by 1 base, 5 bases remained unmatched. The CDR3 sequence is 14 residues long. CDR3 sequence: CASRQRQGNTEAFF. DNA of the CDR3: TGTGCCAGCAGGCAGAGACAGGGGAACACTGAAGCTTTCTTT.